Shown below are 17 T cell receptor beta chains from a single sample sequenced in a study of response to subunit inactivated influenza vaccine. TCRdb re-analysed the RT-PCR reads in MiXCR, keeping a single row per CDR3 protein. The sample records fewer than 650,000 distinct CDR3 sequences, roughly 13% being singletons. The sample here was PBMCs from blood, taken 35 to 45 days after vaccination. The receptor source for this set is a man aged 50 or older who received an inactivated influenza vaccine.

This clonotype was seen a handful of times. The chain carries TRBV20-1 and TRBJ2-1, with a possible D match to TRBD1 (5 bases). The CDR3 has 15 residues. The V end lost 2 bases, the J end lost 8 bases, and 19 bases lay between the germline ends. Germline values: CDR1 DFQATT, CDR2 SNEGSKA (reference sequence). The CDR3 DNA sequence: TGCAGTGCTAGATCCTGGGGTTTAGGGGCCGATGAGCAGTTCTTC. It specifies CSARSWGLGADEQFF.

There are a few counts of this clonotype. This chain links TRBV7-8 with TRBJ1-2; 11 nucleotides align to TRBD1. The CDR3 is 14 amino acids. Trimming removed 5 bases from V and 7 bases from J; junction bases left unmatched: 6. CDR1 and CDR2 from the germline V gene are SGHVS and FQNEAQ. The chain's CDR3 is CASSHSGTGGGYTF. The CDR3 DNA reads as TGTGCCAGCAGCCACTCCGGGACAGGGGGTGGCTACACCTTC.

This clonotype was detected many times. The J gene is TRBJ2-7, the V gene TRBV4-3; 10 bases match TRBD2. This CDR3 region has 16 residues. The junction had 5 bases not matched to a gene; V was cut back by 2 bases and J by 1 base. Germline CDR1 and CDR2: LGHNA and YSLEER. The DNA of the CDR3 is TGCGCCAGCAGCCAAAGCCTAGCGGGAGTGTCCTACGAGCAGTACTTC. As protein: CASSQSLAGVSYEQYF.

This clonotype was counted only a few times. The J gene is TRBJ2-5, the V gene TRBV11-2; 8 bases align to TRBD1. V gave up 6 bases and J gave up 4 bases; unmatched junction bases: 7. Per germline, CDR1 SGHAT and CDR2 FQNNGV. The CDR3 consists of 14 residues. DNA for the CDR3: TGTGCCAGCAGGCAGACAGGGGCGGCAGAGACCCAGTACTTC. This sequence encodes CASRQTGAAETQYF.

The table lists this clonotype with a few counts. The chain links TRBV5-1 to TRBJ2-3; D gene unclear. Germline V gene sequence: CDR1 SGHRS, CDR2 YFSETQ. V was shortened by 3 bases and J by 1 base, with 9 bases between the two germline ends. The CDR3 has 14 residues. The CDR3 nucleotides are TGCGCCAGCAGCTCCATCGACGGCACAGATACGCAGTATTTT. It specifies CASSSIDGTDTQYF.

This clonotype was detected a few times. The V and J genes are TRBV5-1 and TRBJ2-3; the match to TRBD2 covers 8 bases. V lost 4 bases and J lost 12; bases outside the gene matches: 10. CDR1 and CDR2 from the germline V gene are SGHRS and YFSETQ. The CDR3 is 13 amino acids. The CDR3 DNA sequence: TGCGCCAGCAGCGGCCCCGGGAGGGAGGTCCAGTATTTT. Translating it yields CASSGPGREVQYF.

The CDR3 DNA follows: TGCAGTGCTAGAGTTGGTGCCATGAACACTGAAGCTTTCTTT. Translating gives CSARVGAMNTEAFF. The chain is built from TRBV20-1 and TRBJ1-1; D gene ambiguous. CDR1 and CDR2 (germline): DFQATT, SNEGSKA (reference sequence). V lost 1 base and J lost 0, with 9 bases in between. This CDR3 is 14 amino acids long.

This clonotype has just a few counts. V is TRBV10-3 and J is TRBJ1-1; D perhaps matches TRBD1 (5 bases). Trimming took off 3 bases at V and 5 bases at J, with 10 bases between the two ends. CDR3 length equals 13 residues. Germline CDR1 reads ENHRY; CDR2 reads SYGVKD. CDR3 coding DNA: TGTGCCATCAGTGATCAGGGAGGGACTGAAGCTTTCTTT. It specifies CAISDQGGTEAFF.

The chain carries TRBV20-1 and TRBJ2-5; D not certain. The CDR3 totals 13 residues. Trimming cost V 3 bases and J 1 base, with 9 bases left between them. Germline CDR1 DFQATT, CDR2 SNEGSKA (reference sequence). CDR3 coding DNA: TGCAGTGCTAGCCGGTCAGCCCAAGAGACCCAGTACTTC. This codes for CSASRSAQETQYF.

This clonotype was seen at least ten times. The CDR3 region is CSARGPSNQPQHF. The CDR3 bases are TGCAGTGCTAGAGGGCCATCCAATCAGCCCCAGCATTTT. V usage is TRBV20-1 and J usage is TRBJ1-5; no definite D call. From germline, CDR1 is DFQATT and CDR2 SNEGSKA (reference sequence). V lost 1 base and J lost 3, with 7 bases in between. The CDR3 consists of 13 residues.

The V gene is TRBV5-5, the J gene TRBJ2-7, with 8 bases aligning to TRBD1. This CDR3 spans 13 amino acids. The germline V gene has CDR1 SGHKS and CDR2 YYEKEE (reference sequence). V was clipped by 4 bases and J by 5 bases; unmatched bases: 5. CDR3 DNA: TGTGCCAGCAGCACGACAGGGGTCAACGAGCAGTACTTC. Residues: CASSTTGVNEQYF.

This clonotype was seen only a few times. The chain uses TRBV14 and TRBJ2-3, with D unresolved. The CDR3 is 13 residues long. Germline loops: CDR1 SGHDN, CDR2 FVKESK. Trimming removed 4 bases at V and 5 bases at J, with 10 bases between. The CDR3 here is CASSLRLQDTQYF. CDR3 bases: TGTGCCAGCAGCCTGCGTCTCCAAGATACGCAGTATTTT.

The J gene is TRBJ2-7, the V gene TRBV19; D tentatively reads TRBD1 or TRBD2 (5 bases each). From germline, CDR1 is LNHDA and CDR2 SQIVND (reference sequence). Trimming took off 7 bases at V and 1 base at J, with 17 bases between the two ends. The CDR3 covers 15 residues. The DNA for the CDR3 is TGTGCCAGTACCGGTACCGGGACGCAGTCCTACGAGCAGTACTTC. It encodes CASTGTGTQSYEQYF.

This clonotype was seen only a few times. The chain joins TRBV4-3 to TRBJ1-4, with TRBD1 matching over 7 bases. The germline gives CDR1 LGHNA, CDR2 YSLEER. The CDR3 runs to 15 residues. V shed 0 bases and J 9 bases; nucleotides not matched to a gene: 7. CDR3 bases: TGCGCCAGCAGCCAAGATCGACAGGGAGCCCAAAAACTGTTTTTT. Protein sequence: CASSQDRQGAQKLFF.

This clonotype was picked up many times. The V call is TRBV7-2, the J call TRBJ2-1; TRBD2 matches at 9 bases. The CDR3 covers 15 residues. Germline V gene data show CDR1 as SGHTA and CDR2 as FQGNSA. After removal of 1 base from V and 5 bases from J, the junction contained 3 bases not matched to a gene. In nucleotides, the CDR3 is TGTGCCAGCAGCTTAGTGGCGGGGGGGCACAATGAGCAGTTCTTC. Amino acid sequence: CASSLVAGGHNEQFF.

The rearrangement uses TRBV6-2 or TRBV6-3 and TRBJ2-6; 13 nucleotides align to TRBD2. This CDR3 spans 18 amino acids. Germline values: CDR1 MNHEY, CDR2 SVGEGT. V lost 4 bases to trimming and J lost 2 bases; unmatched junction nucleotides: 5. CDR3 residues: CASSFTSGRAAGANVLTF. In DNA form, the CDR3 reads TGTGCCAGCAGTTTTACTAGCGGGAGGGCCGCTGGGGCCAACGTCCTGACTTTC.

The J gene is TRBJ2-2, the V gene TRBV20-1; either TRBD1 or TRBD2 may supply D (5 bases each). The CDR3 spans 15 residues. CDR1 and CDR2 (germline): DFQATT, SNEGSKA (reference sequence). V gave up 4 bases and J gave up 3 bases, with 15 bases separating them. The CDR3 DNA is TGCAGTGCTACTCACCCGGGACCAGACACCGGGGAGCTGTTTTTT. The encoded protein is CSATHPGPDTGELFF.